This T cell receptor (beta chain) is from a study of cytomegalovirus exposure and HLA in healthy donors. Study context: Previous work identified 95 million to 140 million unique TCR beta sequences from around 180 million T cells. General study findings and limits: The study flagged roughly 150 TCR beta chains as cytomegalovirus-associated. Later analysis placed DRB1 highest and HLA-C lowest in TCR association rates, which differed by HLA locus.

In this sample, this clone turned up a few times. The target antigen is unknown. With 60 Vbeta and 13 Jbeta primers, the PCR was carried out. Method: immunoSEQ multiplex PCR; TCRdb's copy keeps in-frame clones and lacks some. The sample yields approximately 90,000 clones, around 8% seen once. The germline V and J ends were trimmed by 3 bases and 3 bases, with 12 bases remaining between them. Germline-derived CDR1 and CDR2 are MDHEN and SYDVKM. This CDR3 is 14 amino acids long. This chain connects TRBV28 to TRBJ2-7; D may be TRBD2 (5 bases). The source of this sequence is a man aged 45 to 65 in good health and CMV-seronegative. The sample taken for sequencing was PBMCs. The CDR3 nucleotides are TGTGCCAGCAGTTTTACCTCAACTAGCTACGAGCAGTACTTC. Amino acid sequence: CASSFTSTSYEQYF.